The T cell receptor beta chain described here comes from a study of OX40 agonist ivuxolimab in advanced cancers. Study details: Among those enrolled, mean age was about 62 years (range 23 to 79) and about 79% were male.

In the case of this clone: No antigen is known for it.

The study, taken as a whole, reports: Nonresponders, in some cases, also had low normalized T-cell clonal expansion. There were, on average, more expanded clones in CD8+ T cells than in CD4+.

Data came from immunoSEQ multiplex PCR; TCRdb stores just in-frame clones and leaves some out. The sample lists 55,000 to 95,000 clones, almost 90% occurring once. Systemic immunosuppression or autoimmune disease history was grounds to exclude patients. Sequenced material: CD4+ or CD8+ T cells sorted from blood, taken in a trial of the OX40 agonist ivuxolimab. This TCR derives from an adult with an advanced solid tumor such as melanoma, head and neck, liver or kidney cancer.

The CDR3 nucleotides read TGTGCCAGCAGTTACTCCGGGACCTGGGAGACCCAGTACTTC. Its protein is CASSYSGTWETQYF. The chain uses TRBV6-5 and TRBJ2-5; D may match TRBD1 or TRBD2 (5 bases each). Trimming removed 0 bases at V and 5 bases at J, with 10 bases between. Germline-derived CDR1 and CDR2 are MNHEY and SVGAGI. The CDR3 covers 14 residues.